This TCR beta chain was documented in a study of glioma-infiltrating T cells. Study-wide context: Before surgery, glioma patients received dexamethasone for at most six days.

This clonotype has just a few counts. Its antigen is currently unknown. TCR alpha and beta CDR3 regions were amplified from RNA using iRepertoire nested multiplex PCR. One-step reverse transcription and amplification started from approximately 100-400 ng of tissue mRNA or PBMC total RNA. TCRdb re-analysed the multiplex PCR reads in MiXCR, keeping a single row per CDR3 protein. The sample comprises 300,000 to 450,000 distinct CDR3 sequences, roughly two fifths of which are singletons, and around 12% rests with the top ten. Study results and caveats: Patients with low tissue-blood divergence carried a signature set of shared blood CDR3 motifs. Above-expected tissue-blood divergence occurred in all gliomas, most in low-grade ones.

The clonotype comes from a human donor with low-grade glioma or glioblastoma, undergoing nonglioma brain surgery, or in good health (not recorded which). Sequencing was carried out using glioma tissue, nonneoplastic brain tissue, or PBMCs (not recorded which).

The CDR3 DNA sequence: TGCAGTGCTAGAGGGGCCGGGGAGGGGTATGAGCAGTTCTTC. It specifies CSARGAGEGYEQFF. The gene calls are TRBV20-1 and TRBJ2-1; 7 positions match TRBD2. The CDR3 is made up of 14 amino acids. Losses at the gene ends were 1 base for V and 8 bases for J; bases not matched to a gene: 8. From germline, CDR1 is DFQATT and CDR2 SNEGSKA (reference sequence).